Sequencing of this T cell receptor (beta chain) was carried out in a study of shared clonotypes between healthy human individuals. Study-wide context: Donors were two women and a few men aged 18 to 49. Per-donor plates numbered three CD4 naive, three CD4 memory, two CD8 naive and one CD8 memory.

Study-wide findings and caveats: Generation probabilities of non-shared clonotypes were lower (relative to those shared by all four donors).

Researchers divided each subset's genomic DNA evenly across several immunoSEQ plates. Some clones are missing from TCRdb's copy, which holds only in-frame ones; the method was immunoSEQ multiplex PCR. The table shows 2 million to 3 million clones, with 93% occurring only once. As for this clone: The antigen is undetermined. At the DNA level, this CDR3 is encoded by other sequences in the same sample as well.

This CDR3 contains 11 residues. The germline CDR1 and CDR2 sequences are MDHEN and SYDVKM. V lost 5 bases and J lost 5, with 4 bases in between. Source material: naive CD4+ T cells from PBMCs. Subset reported: CD45RA+ positively selected. The source of this sequence is a man aged 18 to 30 in good health. Some clones in this sample may be carry-over from other donors' samples. The V and J genes are TRBV28 and TRBJ1-5; no reliable D call. CDR3: CASSQHQPQHF. CDR3 DNA: TGTGCCAGCAGTCAGCATCAGCCCCAGCATTTT. The whole variable domain, remainder taken from reference TRBV28 and TRBJ1-5, is DVKVTQSSRYLVKRTGEKVFLECVQDMDHENMFWYRQDPGLGLRLIYFSYDVKMKEKGDIPEGYSVSREKKERFSLILESASTNQTSMYLCASSQHQPQHFGDGTRLSIL.